This TCR beta chain came from a study of shared clonotypes between healthy human individuals. Libraries were prepared by immunoSEQ multiplex PCR; TCRdb keeps only in-frame clonotypes and omits some of them. Of about 1 million clones in the sample, approximately 72% were seen once. The CDR3 runs to 18 residues. V trimming: 4 bases; J trimming: 1 base; junction bases outside the gene matches: 10. Looked up from germline, CDR1 is SGHTA and CDR2 is FQGTGA. The origin of this receptor is a man aged 18 to 30 in good health. Sample: memory CD4+ T cells sorted from blood. Subset described: CD45RA-negative fraction. The chain combines TRBV7-3 with TRBJ2-3, with 11 nucleotides matching TRBD2. The CDR3: CASSSHSGGVAGTDTQYF. The CDR3 region has the DNA TGTGCCAGCAGCTCACATAGCGGGGGGGTCGCCGGCACAGATACGCAGTATTTT.